The 18 T cell receptor beta chains below come from one sample, sequenced in a study of shared clonotypes between healthy human individuals. The data were produced by immunoSEQ multiplex PCR, yet TCRdb's version contains in-frame clones alone and is incomplete. The table records 1.5 million to 2.5 million clones, about 95% of them present only once. In the naive CD8 group, cells lacked CD45RO and were positively selected for CCR7, so terminally differentiated effector memory CD45RA+ cells were left out. Specimen: naive CD8+ T cells sorted from blood. The receptors derive from a man between 18 and 35 years old in good health.

This clone has a single count. This chain joins TRBV7-2 and TRBJ1-1, with D tentatively TRBD1 (5 bases). V lost 3 bases and J lost 10, with 9 bases in between. Per the germline V gene, CDR1 is SGHTA and CDR2 is FQGNSA. The CDR3 extends over 11 amino acids. CDR3 amino acids: CASSFGGRAFF. CDR3 bases: TGTGCCAGCAGCTTTGGGGGTCGAGCTTTCTTT.

The chain joins TRBV7-6 to TRBJ2-7, with 9 bases fitting TRBD1. Looked up from germline, CDR1 is SGHVS and CDR2 is FNYEAQ. V trimming: 4 bases; J trimming: 3 bases; junction bases outside the gene matches: 4. This CDR3 spans 14 amino acids. The DNA of the CDR3 is TGTGCCAGCAGCTCGGGACAGGGAATCTACGAGCAGTACTTC. This encodes CASSSGQGIYEQYF.

The CDR3 nucleotides are TGTGCCAGCAGTTACGGGGGCTTTGAGGGGATAAATGGCTACACCTTC. Its protein product is CASSYGGFEGINGYTF. The chain carries TRBV6-5 and TRBJ1-2; a weak D match, TRBD1 (6 bases). Germline loops: CDR1 MNHEY, CDR2 SVGAGI. The CDR3 has 16 amino acids. Trimming removed 2 bases at V and 6 bases at J, with 19 bases between.

To note about this clone: Given a much more abundant clone one base away, this may be a read error. The same CDR3 can be traced to other DNA sequences in this sample. This CDR3 is CASSPTGSSYEQYF. The CDR3 nucleotides read TGTGCCAGCAGTCCGACAGGGAGCTCCTACGAGCAGTACTTC. V usage is TRBV27 and J usage is TRBJ2-7, with 7 positions matching TRBD1. This CDR3 contains 14 residues. The J segment lost 0 bases and the V segment lost 5 bases, leaving 4 bases of the junction unmatched. Germline CDR1 is MNHEY and CDR2 is SMNVEV (reference sequence).

As regards this clone: Other DNA sequences from this sample encode an identical CDR3 as well. The chain employs TRBV4-3 and TRBJ1-5, with D uncertain. The CDR3 consists of 13 residues. The germline gives CDR1 LGHNA, CDR2 YSLEER. Trimming took 1 base from V and 3 from J, leaving 4 bases between them. The CDR3 protein is CASSQGLNQPQHF. CDR3 coding DNA: TGCGCCAGCAGCCAAGGCCTCAATCAGCCCCAGCATTTT.

To note about this clone: Other DNA sequences of this sample code for an identical CDR3. The chain links TRBV29-1 to TRBJ2-7, with D perhaps being TRBD1 or TRBD2 (6 bases each). Germline V gene lookup returns CDR1 SQVTM and CDR2 ANQGSEA. CDR3 size: 13 residues. V was trimmed by 7 bases and J by 1 base, leaving 14 bases between them. The CDR3 nucleotides are TGCAGCGCCAAGGGGGGTAATTCCTACGAGCAGTACTTC. Protein: CSAKGGNSYEQYF.

The chain carries TRBV28 and TRBJ1-5, with D possibly being TRBD1 (5 bases). CDR1 is MDHEN and CDR2 is SYDVKM in the germline V gene. The CDR3 spans 14 residues. The germline V and J ends were trimmed by 2 bases and 7 bases, with 12 bases remaining between them. CDR3 sequence (DNA): TGTGCCAGCAGTTTAGTCGGGGGAGGGCAGCCCCAGCATTTT. Its translation is CASSLVGGGQPQHF.

The chain combines TRBV28 with TRBJ2-3; TRBD2 matches at 10 bases. Germline assignment: CDR1 MDHEN and CDR2 SYDVKM. This CDR3 has 17 residues. V lost 4 bases to trimming and J lost 2 bases; unmatched junction nucleotides: 9. The CDR3 DNA sequence: TGTGCCAGCAGTTACCCCACTAGCGGGGCCCCCACAGATACGCAGTATTTT. It specifies CASSYPTSGAPTDTQYF.

This clone occurred once. V and J are TRBV5-6 and TRBJ2-7, with TRBD1 identical over 9 bases. The CDR3 has 13 residues. CDR1 and CDR2 from the germline V gene are SGHDT and YYEEEE. V lost 4 bases, J lost 3 bases, and 2 bases stayed unmatched. CDR3 coding DNA: TGTGCCAGCAGCGGACAGGGGCTCTACGAGCAGTACTTC. Protein product: CASSGQGLYEQYF.

About this clone: Other nucleotide sequences from this sample produce the same CDR3. DNA for the CDR3: TGTGCCAGCAGCGTAGAAGGGACAGGCAATTCACCCCTCCACTTT. It yields the protein CASSVEGTGNSPLHF. V gene TRBV9 combines with J gene TRBJ1-6; 8 bases are shared with TRBD1. The germline V gene has CDR1 SGDLS and CDR2 YYNGEE. After removal of 0 bases from V and 7 bases from J, the junction contained 3 bases not matched to a gene. The CDR3 has 15 residues.

The rearrangement joins TRBV2 to TRBJ2-1; D ambiguous. Germline V CDR1 and CDR2: SNHLY, FYNNEI. CDR3 size: 14 residues. V was pared by 3 bases and J by 0 bases, with 6 bases between. This CDR3 reads CASSDDSSYNEQFF. The CDR3 nucleotides read TGTGCCAGCAGTGATGATAGCTCCTACAATGAGCAGTTCTTC.

This clone was seen more than once but under ten times. The rearrangement uses TRBV4-1 and TRBJ1-6; the D is unclear. CDR1 MGHRA and CDR2 YSYEKL come from the germline V gene. This CDR3 comprises 17 residues. V lost 1 base to trimming and J lost 0 bases, with 10 bases between them. The CDR3 DNA sequence: TGCGCCAGCAGCCAAGCGAACACTTACTCCTATAATTCACCCCTCCACTTT. It specifies CASSQANTYSYNSPLHF.

This rearrangement joins TRBV7-2 to TRBJ1-2; unclear D gene. The CDR3 has 9 residues. CDR1 is SGHTA, CDR2 FQGNSA, per germline. CDR3 in DNA: TGTGGGGTCAACTATGGCTACACCTTC. Its translation is CGVNYGYTF.

J is TRBJ2-2 and V is TRBV27, with a tentative D call TRBD2 (6 bases). Germline V gene sequence: CDR1 MNHEY, CDR2 SMNVEV (reference sequence). V lost 1 base and J 8 bases, leaving 11 bases between the germline ends. This CDR3 contains 14 residues. Written as DNA, the CDR3 is TGTGCCAGCAGTTTATTGGGAGCGGGTGGGGAGCTGTTTTTT. This translates into CASSLLGAGGELFF.

The chain combines TRBV4-1 with TRBJ1-6; D not certain. CDR1 MGHRA and CDR2 YSYEKL come from the germline V gene. CDR3 length equals 19 residues. The V and J ends lost 0 bases and 3 bases respectively, with 18 bases between them. CDR3 loop: CASSQDPNAVTNYNSPLHF. CDR3 nucleotides: TGCGCCAGCAGCCAAGATCCGAACGCGGTTACTAACTATAATTCACCCCTCCACTTT.

The rearrangement joins TRBV7-6 to TRBJ1-2; D uncertain. The CDR3 contains 12 residues. V was pared by 5 bases and J by 7 bases, with 11 bases between. Germline V gene data show CDR1 as SGHVS and CDR2 as FNYEAQ. The CDR3 DNA reads as TGTGCCAGCAGCCCCTCGAGTCCTGGCTACACCTTC. The encoded protein is CASSPSSPGYTF. Full variable domain (remainder filled in from reference TRBV7-6 and TRBJ1-2): GAGVSQSPRYKVTKRGQDVALRCDPISGHVSLYWYRQALGQGPEFLTYFNYEAQQDKSGLPNDRFSAERPEGSISTLTIQRTEQRDSAMYRCASSPSSPGYTFGSGTRLTVV.

J is TRBJ2-7 and V is TRBV5-1, with 8 bases fitting TRBD2. The V segment lost 3 bases and the J segment 3 bases; nucleotides outside the gene matches: 5. The CDR3 has 14 residues. Looked up from germline, CDR1 is SGHRS and CDR2 is YFSETQ. Here the CDR3 DNA reads TGCGCCAGCAGCTGGGCGGGGGGTGGCTACGAGCAGTACTTC. Its protein is CASSWAGGGYEQYF.

The chain links TRBV7-9 to TRBJ2-7; D gene ambiguous. The CDR3 contains 13 residues. V shed 2 bases and J shed 6 bases, with 11 bases lying between them. The germline V gene encodes CDR1 SEHNR and CDR2 FQNEAQ (reference sequence). The CDR3 bases are TGTGCCAGCAGCTTAAACGCCGGCCTCGAGCAGTACTTC. Translation gives CASSLNAGLEQYF. The whole variable domain, filled in from reference TRBV7-9 and TRBJ2-7, reads DTGVSQNPRHKITKRGQNVTFRCDPISEHNRLYWYRQTLGQGPEFLTYFQNEAQLEKSRLLSDRFSAERPKGSFSTLEIQRTEQGDSAMYLCASSLNAGLEQYFGPGTRLTVT.